A single sample gave rise to the 31 T cell receptor beta chains below, sequenced in a study of T cell responses to AZD1222 COVID-19 vaccine. The protocol was immunoSEQ multiplex PCR, while the TCRdb copy is restricted to in-frame clones and leaves out a portion. The sample includes under 200,000 clones, approximately 90% seen only once; the top ten take 1.9%. Material: peripheral blood, obtained on day 0 of AZD1222 vaccination. The source of these receptors is an adult in good health.

V usage is TRBV6-5 and J usage is TRBJ1-2; D may be TRBD1 (5 bases). The CDR3 loop spans 15 amino acids. Trimming stripped 8 bases from V and 0 bases from J, with 16 bases between. Germline loops: CDR1 MNHEY, CDR2 SVGAGI. The DNA for the CDR3 is TGTGCCAGCGTGTTAAGCAGGGCGGCTAACTATGGCTACACCTTC. Translating gives CASVLSRAANYGYTF.

The chain links TRBV2 to TRBJ2-7; 7 bases map to TRBD2. The germline gives CDR1 SNHLY, CDR2 FYNNEI. With V trimmed by 4 bases and J by 7 bases, 10 bases remained unmatched. This CDR3 spans 14 amino acids. CDR3 coding DNA: TGTGCCAGCAGTGTGCCTGGCGGGGGTGGGGAGCAGTACTTC. It specifies CASSVPGGGGEQYF.

The chain joins TRBV27 to TRBJ2-7; the D gene is possibly TRBD2 (6 bases). The CDR3 is 13 residues long. Trimming left V 6 bases short and J 3 bases short, with 12 bases between. Per germline, CDR1 MNHEY and CDR2 SMNVEV (reference sequence). This chain's CDR3 is CASSSGTYYEQYF. The DNA of the CDR3 is TGTGCCAGCAGCTCAGGGACTTACTACGAGCAGTACTTC.

The chain recombines TRBV7-2 with TRBJ1-1; D is perhaps TRBD1 (6 bases). Germline V gene sequence: CDR1 SGHTA, CDR2 FQGNSA. The CDR3 runs to 16 residues. Trimming left V 1 base short and J 1 base short, with 13 bases between. CDR3 DNA: TGTGCCAGCAGCTTAGAGGCAGGGGTAGGGAACACTGAAGCTTTCTTT. This translates into CASSLEAGVGNTEAFF.

In its sample, this clone was seen a few times. CDR3 sequence reads: CASSEGAPGTEAFF. The CDR3 DNA reads as TGTGCCAGCAGTGAAGGGGCCCCAGGGACTGAAGCTTTCTTT. The chain employs TRBV25-1 and TRBJ1-1, with D possibly being TRBD1 (5 bases). In germline, CDR1 is MGHDK, CDR2 SYGVNS. The CDR3 extends over 14 amino acids. V was pared by 2 bases and J by 5 bases, with 12 bases between. Full variable domain (remainder filled in from reference TRBV25-1 and TRBJ1-1): EADIYQTPRYLVIGTGKKITLECSQTMGHDKMYWYQQDPGMELHLIHYSYGVNSTEKGDLSSESTVSRIRTEHFPLTLESARPSHTSQYLCASSEGAPGTEAFFGQGTRLTVV.

The chain links TRBV19 to TRBJ1-5; possibly TRBD1 for D (5 bases). The CDR3 spans 18 residues. V lost 3 bases and J lost 1, with 19 bases in between. Germline V gives CDR1 LNHDA, CDR2 SQIVND (reference sequence). The CDR3: CASSIWWDGGVSNQPQHF. In DNA, the CDR3 is TGTGCCAGTAGTATTTGGTGGGATGGGGGGGTAAGCAATCAGCCCCAGCATTTT.

V usage is TRBV15 and J usage is TRBJ1-1; D call uncertain. CDR3 size: 13 residues. Per the germline V gene, CDR1 is LNHNV and CDR2 is YYDKDF (reference sequence). V lost 8 bases, J lost 1 base, and 11 bases lay in between. Written as DNA, the CDR3 is TGTGCCACCGGCGAGGGAAGGAACACTGAAGCTTTCTTT. The encoded protein is CATGEGRNTEAFF.

The chain carries TRBV5-1 and TRBJ2-3; no clear D gene. This CDR3 spans 14 amino acids. V was shortened by 0 bases and J by 0 bases, with 5 bases between the two germline ends. CDR1 and CDR2 from the germline V gene are SGHRS and YFSETQ. The CDR3: CASSLDTSTDTQYF. In nucleotides, the CDR3 is TGCGCCAGCAGCTTGGATACTAGCACAGATACGCAGTATTTT.

This chain joins TRBV28 and TRBJ2-5; possibly TRBD1 for D (6 bases). V was clipped by 5 bases and J by 4 bases, with 11 bases between them. Germline V gene data show CDR1 as MDHEN and CDR2 as SYDVKM. This CDR3 contains 13 residues. The CDR3 DNA is TGTGCCAGCAGTCGGGACACGACAGAGACCCAGTACTTC. Translation: CASSRDTTETQYF.

This chain links TRBV7-3 with TRBJ2-5; 10 bases are shared with TRBD2. The length of the CDR3 is 15 residues. Germline V gene data show CDR1 as SGHTA and CDR2 as FQGTGA. Trimming cost V 0 bases and J 5 bases; bases outside gene matches: 3. The CDR3: CASSLTSGRTETQYF. Written as DNA, the CDR3 is TGTGCCAGCAGCTTAACTAGCGGGAGGACGGAGACCCAGTACTTC.

The chain carries TRBV19 and TRBJ1-1; TRBD1 might be the D (6 bases). From germline, CDR1 is LNHDA and CDR2 SQIVND (reference sequence). V lost 6 bases and J lost 5, with 16 bases in between. CDR3 length: 14 residues. Here the CDR3 reads CASSRGGQGTEAFF. In DNA, the CDR3 is TGTGCCAGTAGCCGGGGGGGGCAGGGAACTGAAGCTTTCTTT.

This chain joins TRBV28 and TRBJ1-5; TRBD1 matches at 9 bases. V lost 6 bases to trimming and J lost 6 bases; unmatched junction nucleotides: 6. Germline V gene lookup returns CDR1 MDHEN and CDR2 SYDVKM. CDR3 length: 14 residues. The CDR3 sequence: CASSLDRGGQPQHF. CDR3 DNA sequence: TGTGCCAGCAGCCTCGACAGGGGGGGTCAGCCCCAGCATTTT.

CDR3 sequence reads: CATSDPRGYNNEQFF. CDR3 bases: TGTGCCACCAGTGACCCTCGGGGCTATAACAATGAGCAGTTCTTC. The chain is built from TRBV24-1 and TRBJ2-1; D assignment may be TRBD1 or TRBD2 (5 bases each). V was clipped by 4 bases and J by 5 bases, with 14 bases between them. The germline CDR1 and CDR2 sequences are KGHDR and SFDVKD. The CDR3 is 15 amino acids.

Note on this clone: The sample has other DNA sequences that encode this CDR3 too. V is TRBV5-1 and J is TRBJ2-3, with D tentatively TRBD2 (6 bases). V lost 0 bases to trimming and J lost 0 bases, with 8 bases between them. Germline CDR1 SGHRS, CDR2 YFSETQ. This CDR3 contains 15 residues. The CDR3 protein is CASSLAGVSTDTQYF. The CDR3 DNA reads as TGCGCCAGCAGCTTGGCGGGGGTGAGCACAGATACGCAGTATTTT.

This clone has more than one count but fewer than ten. This sequence joins TRBV18 and TRBJ2-2; 7 positions match TRBD1. V dropped 5 bases and J dropped 0; count of bases not matched to a gene: 3. The germline V gene has CDR1 KGHSH and CDR2 LQKENI. This CDR3 has 15 residues. The CDR3 nucleotides are TGTGCCAGCTCAGAGGGACAGACGAACACCGGGGAGCTGTTTTTT. This translates into CASSEGQTNTGELFF.

The rearrangement joins TRBV6-5 to TRBJ1-6; 9 nucleotides line up with TRBD1. Germline V gene data show CDR1 as MNHEY and CDR2 as SVGAGI. V lost 6 bases and J lost 8; bases outside the gene matches: 8. CDR3 size: 15 residues. The CDR3 coding sequence is TGTGCCAGCAGGAACTCCGGGACAGGGTATTCACCCCTCCACTTT. Its protein is CASRNSGTGYSPLHF.

This rearrangement joins TRBV25-1 to TRBJ2-7; a possible D gene is TRBD1 (5 bases). This CDR3 is 17 amino acids long. With 6 bases removed from V and 4 bases from J, the gap between germline ends came to 25 bases. Germline CDR1 is MGHDK and CDR2 is SYGVNS. CDR3 residues: CASSDRHGPRQGYEQYF. DNA for the CDR3: TGTGCCAGCAGCGACCGTCATGGCCCACGGCAGGGTTACGAGCAGTACTTC.

On this clone: Germline and junction disagree at one end, which may indicate a read error. V is TRBV19 and J is TRBJ1-1; 10 bases agree with TRBD1. The CDR3 spans 16 residues. Germline CDR1 LNHDA, CDR2 SQIVND (reference sequence). This CDR3 reads CASSFQPGQGNSEAFF. CDR3 bases: TGTGCCAGTAGTTTTCAACCGGGACAGGGGAACTCTGAAGCTTTCTTT. Together with reference TRBV19 and TRBJ1-1, the CDR3 gives the full variable domain: DGGITQSPKYLFRKEGQNVTLSCEQNLNHDAMYWYRQDPGQGLRLIYYSQIVNDFQKGDIAEGYSVSREKKESFPLTVTSAQKNPTAFYLCASSFQPGQGNSEAFFGQGTRLTVV.

The chain carries TRBV7-2 and TRBJ1-1, with a tentative D call TRBD1 (5 bases). Per germline, CDR1 SGHTA and CDR2 FQGNSA. V was shortened by 4 bases and J by 11 bases, with 17 bases between the two germline ends. CDR3 size: 13 residues. CDR3 nucleotides: TGTGCCAGCAGCTCAGGGCAGAGTTGGTGGGCTTTCTTT. Encoded protein: CASSSGQSWWAFF.

J is TRBJ1-1 and V is TRBV27; D may be TRBD1 (5 bases). V was shortened by 6 bases and J by 1 base, with 15 bases between the two germline ends. Germline CDR1 reads MNHEY; CDR2 reads SMNVEV (reference sequence). The CDR3 consists of 15 residues. CDR3 nucleotides: TGTGCCAGCAGACCCCTTATGGGGACGAACACTGAAGCTTTCTTT. Translating it yields CASRPLMGTNTEAFF.

The chain employs TRBV7-2 and TRBJ2-7; 14 bases align to TRBD2. J was trimmed by 0 bases and V by 2 bases; bases with no gene match: 9. The CDR3 length is 19 residues. The germline V gene has CDR1 SGHTA and CDR2 FQGNSA. In nucleotides, the CDR3 is TGTGCCAGCAGCTTAAGGATCCGGGGGACTAGCGGGAGCTCCTACGAGCAGTACTTC. Amino acids: CASSLRIRGTSGSSYEQYF.

The chain couples TRBV27 to TRBJ2-2; no clear D gene. The CDR3 spans 12 residues. The germline V gene encodes CDR1 MNHEY and CDR2 SMNVEV (reference sequence). V was pared by 3 bases and J by 7 bases, with 6 bases between. CDR3 region: CASSFVNGELFF. In DNA form, the CDR3 reads TGTGCCAGCAGTTTCGTCAACGGGGAGCTGTTTTTT.

The rearrangement uses TRBV2 and TRBJ1-4; D unresolved. V lost 8 bases to trimming and J lost 7 bases, with 17 bases between them. Germline V gene lookup returns CDR1 SNHLY and CDR2 FYNNEI. The CDR3 consists of 14 residues. CDR3 region: CASQLSGSLEKLFF. CDR3 bases: TGTGCCAGCCAACTCTCCGGCTCCCTTGAAAAACTGTTTTTT.

The gene calls are TRBV9 and TRBJ2-1, with 8 bases fitting TRBD2. The junction had 2 bases not matched to a gene; V was cut back by 3 bases and J by 0 bases. This CDR3 is built from 15 residues. Germline V gene lookup returns CDR1 SGDLS and CDR2 YYNGEE. The CDR3 reads CASSASGSSYNEQFF. CDR3 in DNA: TGTGCCAGCAGCGCCAGCGGGAGCTCCTACAATGAGCAGTTCTTC.

V usage is TRBV15 and J usage is TRBJ2-2; no firm D call. V was clipped by 1 base and J by 4 bases, with 13 bases between them. This CDR3 is 16 amino acids long. CDR1 LNHNV and CDR2 YYDKDF come from the germline V gene (reference sequence). The CDR3 nucleotides read TGTGCCACCAGCAGAGGTCACTTCTCAGCCACCGGGGAGCTGTTTTTT. This sequence encodes CATSRGHFSATGELFF.

V usage is TRBV5-4 and J usage is TRBJ2-7, with D hard to call. The CDR3 is made up of 11 amino acids. The germline V and J ends were trimmed by 1 base and 6 bases, with 5 bases remaining between them. Germline CDR1 is SGHNT and CDR2 is YYREEE (reference sequence). The CDR3 sequence: CASSLTGEQYF. DNA of the CDR3: TGTGCCAGCAGCTTGACCGGCGAGCAGTACTTC. Full variable domain (rest looked up from reference TRBV5-4 and TRBJ2-7): ETGVTQSPTHLIKTRGQQVTLRCSSQSGHNTVSWYQQALGQGPQFIFQYYREEENGRGNFPPRFSGLQFPNYSSELNVNALELDDSALYLCASSLTGEQYFGPGTRLTVT.

This chain uses TRBV5-4 with TRBJ1-1, with TRBD1 as a possible D gene (5 bases). This CDR3 region has 14 residues. The ends were cut back, 7 bases at V and 2 bases at J, with 15 bases in the middle. Germline V CDR1 and CDR2: SGHNT, YYREEE (reference sequence). DNA of the CDR3: TGTGCCAGCGGACGGACCGGGGCCAACACTGAAGCTTTCTTT. Translation: CASGRTGANTEAFF.

The J gene is TRBJ1-2, the V gene TRBV18, with 9 positions matching TRBD1. Trimming took 2 bases from V and 8 from J; bases not matched to a gene: 12. The CDR3 runs to 16 residues. Looked up from germline, CDR1 is KGHSH and CDR2 is LQKENI. CDR3 loop: CASSPYETGTGHGYTF. In DNA form, the CDR3 reads TGTGCCAGCTCACCATACGAAACCGGGACAGGGCACGGCTACACCTTC.

This chain uses TRBV4-3 with TRBJ2-7; D not certain. The CDR3 extends over 13 amino acids. CDR1 is LGHNA and CDR2 is YSLEER in the germline V gene. V was clipped by 4 bases and J by 2 bases, with 9 bases between them. CDR3 amino acids: CASSLRRAYEQYF. The CDR3 DNA sequence: TGCGCCAGCAGCCTTCGCCGCGCCTACGAGCAGTACTTC.

The rearrangement links TRBV7-2 to TRBJ1-2, with D hard to call. Germline loops: CDR1 SGHTA, CDR2 FQGNSA. V gave up 1 base and J gave up 8 bases, with 2 bases separating them. CDR3 length: 10 residues. CDR3 in amino acids: CASSLGGYTF. Here the CDR3 DNA reads TGTGCCAGCAGCTTAGGGGGCTACACCTTC. The variable domain in full, completed from reference TRBV7-2 and TRBJ1-2, reads GAGVSQSPSNKVTEKGKDVELRCDPISGHTALYWYRQSLGQGLEFLIYFQGNSAPDKSGLPSDRFSAERTGGSVSTLTIQRTQQEDSAVYLCASSLGGYTFGSGTRLTVV.

V gene TRBV2 combines with J gene TRBJ2-3; TRBD2 matches at 14 bases. Germline-derived CDR1 and CDR2 are SNHLY and FYNNEI. The junction had 1 base not matched to a gene; V was cut back by 6 bases and J by 2 bases. The CDR3 sequence is 15 residues long. CDR3 protein: CASRTSGRATDTQYF. In DNA, the CDR3 is TGTGCCAGCAGGACTAGCGGGAGGGCCACAGATACGCAGTATTTT. The full variable domain, completed using reference TRBV2 and TRBJ2-3, is EPEVTQTPSHQVTQMGQEVILRCVPISNHLYFYWYRQILGQKVEFLVSFYNNEISEKSEIFDDQFSVERPDGSNFTLKIRSTKLEDSAMYFCASRTSGRATDTQYFGPGTRLTVL.